The 3 T cell receptor beta chains given below trace back to one sample, sequenced in a study of T cell clonality in common variable immunodeficiency. The table came from immunoSEQ multiplex PCR; TCRdb's copy has only in-frame clones and leaves some out. This sample comprises roughly 57,000 clones, none seen once only. Sequenced input: peripheral blood mononuclear cells. These receptors originate from a person between 18 and 70 years old in good health.

This clone was seen ten or more times. The CDR3 end is not reached by the read, which stops 3 residues before it; the germline J gene fills it in. The J gene is TRBJ1-6, the V gene TRBV7-9; a possible D gene is TRBD1 (6 bases). V was trimmed by 8 bases and J by 8 bases, leaving 13 bases between them. There are 13 residues in the CDR3. Germline CDR1 reads SEHNR; CDR2 reads FQNEAQ (reference sequence). This CDR3 reads CASGRGMYSPLHF. Partial CDR3 DNA: TGTGCCAGCGGGAGGGGGATGTATTCACCC.

The sample holds many counts of this clone. Sequencing ends 3 residues short of the CDR3 end; the germline J gene provides the rest. The rearrangement links TRBV20-1 to TRBJ2-1, with 8 bases identical to TRBD2. The ends lost 5 bases at V and 9 bases at J; junction bases unmatched: 6. CDR1 DFQATT and CDR2 SNEGSKA come from the germline V gene (reference sequence). The CDR3 loop spans 12 amino acids. The CDR3: CSADSGVAEQFF. The part of the CDR3 DNA that was read is TGCAGTGCTGATAGCGGGGTCGCTGAG.

This clone was seen many times. Read data end 3 residues before the CDR3 end; the end is taken from the germline J gene. The chain has TRBV12-3 or TRBV12-4 and TRBJ2-3; TRBD2 is a possible D gene (5 bases). There are 14 residues in the CDR3. V gave up 7 bases and J gave up 1 base, with 12 bases separating them. The CDR3 DNA, read in part, is TGTGCCAGCACACCCCCCGGGGGCACAGATACG. Amino acid sequence: CASTPPGGTDT. In full, the CDR3 reads CASTPPGGTDTQYF.